The 5 T cell receptor beta chains presented below share a single source sample, sequenced in a study of breast tumors, draining lymph nodes, adjacent tissues. TCRdb reprocessed the multiplex PCR reads with MiXCR, giving one entry per CDR3 protein. The sample consists of roughly 220,000 distinct CDR3 sequences, 34% of them appearing once. Samples came from axillary lymph nodes draining the breast cancer. What was sequenced was axillary lymph node tissue. The source of these receptors is a female donor with breast cancer. Some clones in this sample may be carry-over from other donors' samples.

This rearrangement joins TRBV7-9 to TRBJ2-3; 10 positions match TRBD2. This CDR3 is 13 amino acids long. Germline V gene data show CDR1 as SEHNR and CDR2 as FQNEAQ (reference sequence). J lost 1 base, V lost 8 bases, and 0 bases had no gene match. The CDR3, as DNA: TGTGCCAGCGGGACTAGCGGCACAGATACGCAGTATTTT. This codes for CASGTSGTDTQYF.

The sample holds many counts of this clonotype. The chain carries TRBV9 and TRBJ2-7; a weak D match, TRBD2 (6 bases). The CDR3 is 15 residues long. The germline CDR1 and CDR2 sequences are SGDLS and YYNGEE. V was trimmed by 0 bases and J by 5 bases, leaving 15 bases between them. CDR3 coding DNA: TGTGCCAGCAGCGTAGGTGGGACTCGAGTCCACGAGCAGTACTTC. This sequence encodes CASSVGGTRVHEQYF.

This clonotype was detected many times. This chain's CDR3 is CASSRSAGGEQYF. The CDR3 bases are TGTGCCAGCAGCCGGTCAGCAGGGGGCGAGCAGTACTTC. V is TRBV3-1 and J is TRBJ2-7, with 7 bases matching TRBD1. With V trimmed by 4 bases and J by 6 bases, 6 bases remained unmatched. The CDR3 covers 13 residues. CDR1 is LGHDT and CDR2 is YNNKEL in the germline V gene (reference sequence).

Comment on this clonotype: Just one base apart from a much larger clone, this may be a read error. The chain combines TRBV7-9 with TRBJ2-1; D remains unclear. This CDR3 has 15 residues. Germline CDR1 is SEHNR and CDR2 is FQNEAQ (reference sequence). In nucleotides, the CDR3 is TGTGCCAGCAGCTTAATGATCACAAAATACAATGAGCAGCTCTTC. Translation: CASSLMITKYNEQLF.

This clonotype came up many times. The chain joins TRBV7-3 to TRBJ2-1, with 8 bases that match TRBD2. J was trimmed by 7 bases and V by 3 bases; bases with no gene match: 8. This CDR3 has 15 residues. Germline V gives CDR1 SGHTA, CDR2 FQGTGA. Here the CDR3 reads CASSFTGGPGNEQFF. The CDR3 nucleotides are TGTGCCAGCAGCTTCACGGGAGGGCCGGGGAATGAGCAGTTCTTC.